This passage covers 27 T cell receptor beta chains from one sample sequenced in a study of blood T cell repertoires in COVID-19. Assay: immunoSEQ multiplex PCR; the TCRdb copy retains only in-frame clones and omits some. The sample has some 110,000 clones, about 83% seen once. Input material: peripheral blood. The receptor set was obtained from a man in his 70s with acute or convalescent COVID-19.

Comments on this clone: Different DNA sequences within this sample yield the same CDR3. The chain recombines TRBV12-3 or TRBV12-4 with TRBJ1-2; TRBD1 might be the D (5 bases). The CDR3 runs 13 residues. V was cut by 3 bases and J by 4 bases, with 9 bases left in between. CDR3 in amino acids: CASSLGGSYGYTF. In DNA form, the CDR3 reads TGTGCCAGCAGTTTGGGGGGGTCCTATGGCTACACCTTC.

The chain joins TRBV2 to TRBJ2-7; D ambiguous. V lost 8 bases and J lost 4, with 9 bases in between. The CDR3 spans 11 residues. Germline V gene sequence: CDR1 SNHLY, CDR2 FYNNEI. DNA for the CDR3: TGTGCCAGCCGATACAAGTACGAGCAGTACTTC. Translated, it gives CASRYKYEQYF.

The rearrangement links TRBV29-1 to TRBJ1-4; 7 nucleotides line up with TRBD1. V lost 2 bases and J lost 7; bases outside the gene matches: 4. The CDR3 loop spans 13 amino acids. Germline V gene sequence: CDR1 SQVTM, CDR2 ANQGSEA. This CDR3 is CSVEQGEGEKLFF. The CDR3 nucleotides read TGCAGCGTTGAACAGGGGGAAGGTGAAAAACTGTTTTTT.

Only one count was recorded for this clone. CDR3 loop: CASSFGDLGGLSNQPQHF. The CDR3 bases are TGTGCCAGCAGCTTTGGGGACTTAGGTGGGTTGAGCAATCAGCCCCAGCATTTT. This rearrangement joins TRBV5-4 to TRBJ1-5; D might be TRBD1 (5 bases). CDR3 length: 18 amino acids. Trimming took 2 bases from V and 1 from J, leaving 19 bases between them. The germline gives CDR1 SGHNT, CDR2 YYREEE (reference sequence).

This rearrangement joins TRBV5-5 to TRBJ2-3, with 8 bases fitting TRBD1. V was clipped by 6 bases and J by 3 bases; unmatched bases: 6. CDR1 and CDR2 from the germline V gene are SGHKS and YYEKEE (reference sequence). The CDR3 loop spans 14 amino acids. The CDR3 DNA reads TGTGCCAGCATCTTCGACAGGGGAACAGATACGCAGTATTTT. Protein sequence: CASIFDRGTDTQYF. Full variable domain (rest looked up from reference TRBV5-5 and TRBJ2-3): DAGVTQSPTHLIKTRGQQVTLRCSPISGHKSVSWYQQVLGQGPQFIFQYYEKEERGRGNFPDRFSARQFPNYSSELNVNALLLGDSALYLCASIFDRGTDTQYFGPGTRLTVL.

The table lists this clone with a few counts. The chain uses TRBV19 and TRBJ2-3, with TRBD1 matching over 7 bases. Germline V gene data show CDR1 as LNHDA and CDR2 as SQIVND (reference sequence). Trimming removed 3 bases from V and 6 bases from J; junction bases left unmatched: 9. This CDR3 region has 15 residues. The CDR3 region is CASSIRGQLRDTQYF. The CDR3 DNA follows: TGTGCCAGTAGTATTAGGGGACAGTTACGGGATACGCAGTATTTT. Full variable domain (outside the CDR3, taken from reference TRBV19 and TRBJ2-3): DGGITQSPKYLFRKEGQNVTLSCEQNLNHDAMYWYRQDPGQGLRLIYYSQIVNDFQKGDIAEGYSVSREKKESFPLTVTSAQKNPTAFYLCASSIRGQLRDTQYFGPGTRLTVL.

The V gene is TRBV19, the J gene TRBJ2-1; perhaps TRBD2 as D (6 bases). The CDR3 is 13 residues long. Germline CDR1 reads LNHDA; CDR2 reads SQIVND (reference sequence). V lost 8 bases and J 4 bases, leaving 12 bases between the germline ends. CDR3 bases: TGTGCCAGTCGGGACGGGGGATACAATGAGCAGTTCTTC. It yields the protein CASRDGGYNEQFF.

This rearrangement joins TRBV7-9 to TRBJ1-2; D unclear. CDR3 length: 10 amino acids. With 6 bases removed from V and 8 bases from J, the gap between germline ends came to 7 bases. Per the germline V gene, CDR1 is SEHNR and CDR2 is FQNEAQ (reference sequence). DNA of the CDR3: TGTGCCAGCAGATCGAGGGGCTACACCTTC. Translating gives CASRSRGYTF.

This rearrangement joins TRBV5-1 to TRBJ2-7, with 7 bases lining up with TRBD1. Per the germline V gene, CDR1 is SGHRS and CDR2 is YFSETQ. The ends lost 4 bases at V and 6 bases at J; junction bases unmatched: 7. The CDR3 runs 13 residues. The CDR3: CASSPWDSPEQYF. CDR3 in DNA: TGCGCCAGCAGCCCGTGGGACAGCCCCGAGCAGTACTTC.

CDR3 DNA sequence: TGTGCCAGCAGCCAAGAGTCGCTAGCGGAGACCCAGTACTTC. Translated, it gives CASSQESLAETQYF. The chain recombines TRBV4-2 with TRBJ2-5; possible D gene TRBD2, 6 bases. Trimming stripped 0 bases from V and 5 bases from J, with 10 bases between. Per germline, CDR1 LGHNA and CDR2 YNFKEQ. The CDR3 loop spans 14 amino acids.

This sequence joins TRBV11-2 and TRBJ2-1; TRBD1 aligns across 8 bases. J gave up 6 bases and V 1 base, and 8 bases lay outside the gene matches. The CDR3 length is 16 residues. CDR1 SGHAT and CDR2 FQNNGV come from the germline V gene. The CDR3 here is CASSLGGQGAGNEQFF. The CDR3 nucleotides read TGTGCCAGCAGCTTAGGTGGGCAGGGGGCAGGCAATGAGCAGTTCTTC. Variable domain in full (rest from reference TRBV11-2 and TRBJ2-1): EAGVAQSPRYKIIEKRQSVAFWCNPISGHATLYWYQQILGQGPKLLIQFQNNGVVDDSQLPKDRFSAERLKGVDSTLKIQPAKLEDSAVYLCASSLGGQGAGNEQFFGPGTRLTVL.

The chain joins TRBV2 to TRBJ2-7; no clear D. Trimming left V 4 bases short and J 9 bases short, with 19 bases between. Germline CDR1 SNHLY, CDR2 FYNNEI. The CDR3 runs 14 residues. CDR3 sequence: CASSGAEISTRQYF. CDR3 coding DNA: TGTGCCAGCAGTGGCGCGGAGATTTCTACGAGGCAGTACTTC.

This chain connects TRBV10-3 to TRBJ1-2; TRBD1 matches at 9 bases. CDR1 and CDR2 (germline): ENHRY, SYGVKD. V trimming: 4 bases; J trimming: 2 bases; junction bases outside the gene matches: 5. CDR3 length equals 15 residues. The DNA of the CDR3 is TGTGCCATCAGTGGAGAAGGGACAGGGAACTATGGCTACACCTTC. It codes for CAISGEGTGNYGYTF.

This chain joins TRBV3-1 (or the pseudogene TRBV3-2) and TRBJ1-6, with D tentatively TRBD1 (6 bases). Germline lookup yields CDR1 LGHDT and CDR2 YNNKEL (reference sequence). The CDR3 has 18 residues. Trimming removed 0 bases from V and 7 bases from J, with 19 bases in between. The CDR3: CASSQEFPGQALNSPLHF. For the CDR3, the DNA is TGTGCCAGCAGCCAAGAGTTTCCGGGACAAGCTCTAAATTCACCCCTCCACTTT.

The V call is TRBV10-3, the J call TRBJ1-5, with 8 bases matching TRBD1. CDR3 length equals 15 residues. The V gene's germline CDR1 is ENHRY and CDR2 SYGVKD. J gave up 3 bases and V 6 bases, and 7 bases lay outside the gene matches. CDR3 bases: TGTGCCATCAGCCTTGGACAGGGTAACAATCAGCCCCAGCATTTT. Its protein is CAISLGQGNNQPQHF.

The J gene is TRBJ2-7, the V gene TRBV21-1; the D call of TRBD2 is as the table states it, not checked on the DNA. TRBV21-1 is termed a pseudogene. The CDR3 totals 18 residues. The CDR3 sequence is CASSKESTSGRALYEQYF. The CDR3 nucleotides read TGTGCCAGCAGCAAAGAATCGACTAGCGGGAGGGCCCTCTACGAGCAGTACTTC.

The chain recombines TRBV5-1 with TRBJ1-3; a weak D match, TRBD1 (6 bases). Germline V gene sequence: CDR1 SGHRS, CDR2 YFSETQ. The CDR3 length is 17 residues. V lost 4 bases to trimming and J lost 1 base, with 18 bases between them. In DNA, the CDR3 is TGCGCCAGCAGCCTGAATAGTGGCAGGGGTTCTGGAAACACCATATATTTT. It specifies CASSLNSGRGSGNTIYF.

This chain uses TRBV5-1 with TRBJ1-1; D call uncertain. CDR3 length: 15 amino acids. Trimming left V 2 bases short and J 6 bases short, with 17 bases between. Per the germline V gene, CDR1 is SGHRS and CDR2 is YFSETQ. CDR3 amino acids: CASSLAGVPGAEAFF. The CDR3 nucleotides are TGCGCCAGCAGCTTAGCGGGAGTTCCCGGGGCTGAAGCTTTCTTT. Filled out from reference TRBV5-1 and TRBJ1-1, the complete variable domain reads KAGVTQTPRYLIKTRGQQVTLSCSPISGHRSVSWYQQTPGQGLQFLFEYFSETQRNKGNFPGRFSGRQFSNSRSEMNVSTLELGDSALYLCASSLAGVPGAEAFFGQGTRLTVV.

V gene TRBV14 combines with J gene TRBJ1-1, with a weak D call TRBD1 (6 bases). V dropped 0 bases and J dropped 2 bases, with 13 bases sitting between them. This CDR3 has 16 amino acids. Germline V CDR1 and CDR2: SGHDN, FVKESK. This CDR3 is CASSQDIGQINTEAFF. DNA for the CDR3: TGTGCCAGCAGCCAAGATATAGGACAGATTAACACTGAAGCTTTCTTT. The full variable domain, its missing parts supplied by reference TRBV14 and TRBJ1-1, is EAGVTQFPSHSVIEKGQTVTLRCDPISGHDNLYWYRRVMGKEIKFLLHFVKESKQDESGMPNNRFLAERTGGTYSTLKVQPAELEDSGVYFCASSQDIGQINTEAFFGQGTRLTVV.

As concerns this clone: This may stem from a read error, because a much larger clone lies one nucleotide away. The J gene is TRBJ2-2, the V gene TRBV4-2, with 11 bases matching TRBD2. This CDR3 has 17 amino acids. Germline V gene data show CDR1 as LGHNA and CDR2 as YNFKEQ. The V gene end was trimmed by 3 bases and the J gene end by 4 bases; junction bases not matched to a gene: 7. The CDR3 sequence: CASSHHSGGGGTGELFF. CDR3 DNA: TGTGCCAGCAGCCACCATAGCGGGGGGGGAGGCACCGGGGAGCTGTTTTTT.

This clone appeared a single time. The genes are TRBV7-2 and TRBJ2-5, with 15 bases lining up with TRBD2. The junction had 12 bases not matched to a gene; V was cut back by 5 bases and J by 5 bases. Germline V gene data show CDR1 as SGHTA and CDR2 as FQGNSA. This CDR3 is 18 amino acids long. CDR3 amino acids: CASSLGGLAGGRGETQYF. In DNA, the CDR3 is TGTGCCAGCAGCCTAGGGGGACTAGCGGGAGGTCGGGGGGAGACCCAGTACTTC.

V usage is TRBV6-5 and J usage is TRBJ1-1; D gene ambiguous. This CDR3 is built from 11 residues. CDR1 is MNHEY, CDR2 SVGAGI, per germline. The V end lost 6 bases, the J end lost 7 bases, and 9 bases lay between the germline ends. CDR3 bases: TGTGCCAGCAGCACCGGGATTGAAGCTTTCTTT. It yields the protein CASSTGIEAFF.

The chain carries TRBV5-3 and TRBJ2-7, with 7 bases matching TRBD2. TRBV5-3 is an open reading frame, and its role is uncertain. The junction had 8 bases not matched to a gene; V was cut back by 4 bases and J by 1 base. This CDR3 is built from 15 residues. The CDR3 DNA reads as TGTGCCAGAAGCGGGAGGGCCACACAATCCTACGAGCAGTACTTC. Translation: CARSGRATQSYEQYF.

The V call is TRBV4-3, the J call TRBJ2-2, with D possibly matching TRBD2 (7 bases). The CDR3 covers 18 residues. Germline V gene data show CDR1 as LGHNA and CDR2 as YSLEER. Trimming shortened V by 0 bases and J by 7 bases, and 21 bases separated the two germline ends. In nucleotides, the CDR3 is TGCGCCAGCAGCCAAGATTGGGGGGGCGCCGTTTTTCTCGGGGAGCTGTTTTTT. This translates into CASSQDWGGAVFLGELFF.

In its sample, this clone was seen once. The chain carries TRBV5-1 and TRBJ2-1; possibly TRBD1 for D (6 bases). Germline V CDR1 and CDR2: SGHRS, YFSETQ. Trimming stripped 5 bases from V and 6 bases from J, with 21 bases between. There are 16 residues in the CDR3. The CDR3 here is CASSFAWAGAGNEQFF. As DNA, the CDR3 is TGCGCCAGCAGTTTTGCCTGGGCAGGGGCCGGCAATGAGCAGTTCTTC.

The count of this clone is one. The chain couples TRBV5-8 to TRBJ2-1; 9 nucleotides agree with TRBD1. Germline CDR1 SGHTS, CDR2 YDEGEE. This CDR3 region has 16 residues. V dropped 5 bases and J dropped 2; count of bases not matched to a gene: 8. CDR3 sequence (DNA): TGTGCCAGCAGTACGCCTGGGGACAGGGCCTACAATGAGCAGTTCTTC. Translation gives CASSTPGDRAYNEQFF.

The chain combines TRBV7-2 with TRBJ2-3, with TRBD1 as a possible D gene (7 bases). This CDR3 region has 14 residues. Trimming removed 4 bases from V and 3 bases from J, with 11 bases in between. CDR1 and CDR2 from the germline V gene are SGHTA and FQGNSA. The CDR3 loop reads CASSSQGTTDTQYF. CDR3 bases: TGTGCCAGCAGCTCACAGGGGACTACAGATACGCAGTATTTT.